These T cell receptor beta chains were read from a single sample in a study of T cell responses to AZD1222 COVID-19 vaccine. TCRdb's copy holds only in-frame clones and misses some; the assay was immunoSEQ multiplex PCR. The repertoire holds approximately 120,000 clones, nearly 90% seen once, with roughly a tenth in the top ten. The sequenced sample was peripheral blood, obtained 28 days after the second AZD1222 dose. Receptors originate from an adult who received the AZD1222 COVID-19 vaccine. Both conserved end residues are part of each CDR3. D genes are given only for firm matches. Clone size is not always given. Where it is, it says once, few, many or a class for expanded clones.

V gene	J gene	D gene	clone size	CDR3 protein	CDR3 DNA
TRBV21-1	TRBJ1-5	NA	NA	CASSNSSNQPQHF	TGTGCCAGCAGCAACAGTAGCAATCAGCCCCAGCATTTT
TRBV5-1	TRBJ1-2	NA	NA	CASSLATGALEGYTF	TGCGCCAGCAGCTTGGCCACAGGTGCCCTCGAGGGCTACACCTTC
TRBV5-1	TRBJ1-2	TRBD1	NA	CASTRDRGLGNYGYTF	TGCGCCAGTACGAGGGACAGGGGGCTCGGTAACTATGGCTACACCTTC
TRBV9	TRBJ1-3	NA	once	CASSVETGNTIYF	TGTGCCAGCAGCGTAGAGACAGGAAACACCATATATTTT
TRBV30	TRBJ1-5	NA	NA	CAWSGRGVSNQPQHF	TGTGCCTGGAGTGGAAGGGGGGTAAGCAATCAGCCCCAGCATTTT
TRBV5-1	TRBJ2-7	TRBD1	NA	CASSYSSDRGEQYF	TGCGCCAGCAGCTACTCCTCGGACAGGGGAGAGCAGTACTTC
TRBV28	TRBJ1-4	NA	NA	CASSLVHYGGKLFF	TGTGCCAGCAGTTTAGTCCACTACGGGGGAAAACTGTTTTTT
TRBV3-1/TRBV3-2	TRBJ1-1	NA	NA	CASSQDWGITEAFF	TGTGCCAGCAGCCAAGATTGGGGGATCACTGAAGCTTTCTTT
TRBV4-2	TRBJ2-3	TRBD2	NA	CASSQGLAEADTQYF	TGTGCCAGCAGCCAAGGCCTAGCGGAGGCAGATACGCAGTATTTT
TRBV7-2	TRBJ1-1	NA	NA	CASSLNPTVLNTEAFF	TGTGCCAGCAGCCTAAACCCGACAGTTCTGAACACTGAAGCTTTCTTT
TRBV5-1	TRBJ2-1	TRBD2	NA	CASSSFPGLEGNEQFF	TGCGCCAGCAGCTCATTTCCGGGACTAGAGGGCAATGAGCAGTTCTTC
TRBV3-1/TRBV3-2	TRBJ1-1	NA	NA	CASSQPEEGQWDTEAFF	TGTGCCAGCAGCCAACCAGAAGAGGGGCAGTGGGACACTGAAGCTTTCTTT
TRBV4-1	TRBJ1-4	NA	NA	CASSQAVGEKLFF	TGCGCCAGCAGCCAAGCGGTCGGGGAAAAACTGTTTTTT
TRBV2	TRBJ1-2	NA	NA	CASNKNELHGYTF	TGTGCCAGCAACAAAAACGAACTGCATGGCTACACCTTC
TRBV4-2	TRBJ1-5	NA	NA	CASSRGGAGQPQHF	TGTGCCAGCAGCCGAGGGGGGGCAGGTCAGCCCCAGCATTTT
TRBV27	TRBJ1-2	NA	NA	CASFTVGNGYTF	TGTGCCAGCTTTACCGTTGGAAATGGCTACACCTTC
TRBV27	TRBJ1-6	NA	NA	CASSSPGRATISPLHF	TGTGCCAGCAGTTCGCCCGGCAGGGCGACGATATCACCCCTCCACTTT
TRBV18	TRBJ2-7	TRBD2	NA	CASSPLAGGLYEQYF	TGTGCCAGCTCACCGCTAGCGGGGGGTCTCTACGAGCAGTACTTC
TRBV5-1	TRBJ1-2	NA	few	CASSLWTDYSYGYTF	TGCGCCAGCAGCTTGTGGACGGATTATTCCTATGGCTACACCTTC
TRBV10-3	TRBJ2-2	NA	NA	CAISDVGKNTGELFF	TGTGCCATCTCTGACGTGGGCAAGAACACCGGGGAGCTGTTTTTT
TRBV19	TRBJ2-2	TRBD1	NA	CASSIEGDRGLTGELFF	TGTGCCAGTAGTATAGAAGGGGACAGGGGGCTCACCGGGGAGCTGTTTTTT
TRBV19	TRBJ2-4	NA	NA	CAIGSKNIQYF	TGTGCCATTGGGTCCAAAAACATTCAGTACTTC
TRBV19	TRBJ1-2	TRBD1	NA	CASCRDRGSHYGYTF	TGTGCCAGTTGCCGGGACAGGGGGTCCCACTATGGCTACACCTTC
TRBV7-9	TRBJ1-5	TRBD1	NA	CASSPGVGGGNQPQHF	TGTGCCAGCAGCCCGGGGGTAGGGGGCGGCAATCAGCCCCAGCATTTT
TRBV12-3/TRBV12-4	TRBJ1-2	NA	once	CASTLGGQGYTF	TGTGCCAGCACCCTAGGGGGGCAAGGCTACACCTTC
TRBV6-2/TRBV6-3	TRBJ2-5	NA	NA	CASSFGISLETQYF	TGTGCCAGCAGTTTTGGGATCTCCCTAGAGACCCAGTACTTC
TRBV7-2	TRBJ1-2	NA	once	CASSTRSGTQDGGYTF	TGTGCCAGCAGCACACGGTCCGGGACCCAGGACGGTGGCTACACCTTC
TRBV18	TRBJ1-2	NA	NA	CATSVEVATGYTF	TGTGCCACCTCAGTTGAGGTCGCCACGGGCTACACCTTC
TRBV19	TRBJ1-2	NA	NA	CASSIDQVDYGYTF	TGTGCCAGTAGTATAGATCAGGTAGACTATGGCTACACCTTC
TRBV4-1	TRBJ1-1	NA	NA	CASSRPQEGNTEAFF	TGCGCCAGCAGCCGCCCACAAGAAGGGAACACTGAAGCTTTCTTT
TRBV12-3/TRBV12-4	TRBJ1-6	NA	once	CASSFGEVALHF	TGTGCCAGCAGTTTCGGGGAGGTGGCCCTCCACTTT
TRBV19	TRBJ1-2	NA	NA	CASSQGANYGYTF	TGTGCCAGTAGTCAAGGGGCTAACTATGGCTACACCTTC
TRBV16	TRBJ1-6	NA	NA	CASSQSRGGSPLHF	TGTGCCAGCAGCCAATCCAGGGGAGGTTCACCCCTCCACTTT
TRBV6-5	TRBJ1-6	NA	NA	CASSYSRYDSPLHF	TGTGCCAGCAGTTACTCCCGTTACGATTCACCCCTCCACTTT
TRBV18	TRBJ2-2	NA	NA	CASSPRETSVTGELFF	TGTGCCAGCTCACCACGTGAGACTAGTGTCACCGGGGAGCTGTTTTTT
TRBV10-2	TRBJ2-5	NA	once	CASSESLGAVSETQYF	TGCGCCAGCAGTGAGTCCTTGGGGGCCGTCTCGGAGACCCAGTACTTC
TRBV18	TRBJ1-1	NA	NA	CASSRGVEQIEAFF	TGTGCCAGCTCCCGGGGAGTTGAACAGATTGAAGCTTTCTTT
TRBV2	TRBJ1-1	NA	NA	CASSEATEYEAFF	TGTGCCAGCAGTGAAGCGACGGAATATGAAGCTTTCTTT
TRBV7-2	TRBJ1-2	NA	NA	CASSFKVVRVNGYTF	TGTGCCAGCAGCTTTAAAGTAGTCAGGGTCAATGGCTACACCTTC